Shown below are 25 T cell receptor beta chains from a single sample sequenced in a study of identical twins. TCRdb itself ran the 5' RACE reads through MiXCR, one entry per CDR3 protein. The table has 700,000 or so distinct CDR3 sequences, 8.5% to 9.5% seen once. This sample also appeared in a second study, on yellow fever vaccine responses in identical twins.

The material sequenced was PBMCs. These receptors all stem from a woman younger than 30 in good health.

This clonotype was recorded a few times. The chain recombines TRBV9 with TRBJ2-2; 7 bases fit TRBD1. This CDR3 region has 16 residues. The J segment lost 4 bases and the V segment lost 4 bases, leaving 10 bases of the junction unmatched. The germline V gene encodes CDR1 SGDLS and CDR2 YYNGEE. CDR3 in amino acids: CASSTHSGTVTGELFF. The DNA for the CDR3 is TGTGCCAGCAGCACCCATTCCGGGACAGTCACCGGGGAGCTGTTTTTT.

This clonotype was observed at least ten times. The chain links TRBV6-2 or TRBV6-3 to TRBJ2-7; D unclear. The CDR3 extends over 15 amino acids. Germline V CDR1 and CDR2: MNHEY, SVGEGT. V lost 2 bases to trimming and J lost 1 base, with 12 bases between them. This CDR3 is CASSYPAIRSYEQYF. CDR3 bases: TGTGCCAGCAGTTACCCGGCCATAAGATCCTACGAGCAGTACTTC.

The sample holds a few counts of this clonotype. V and J are TRBV28 and TRBJ2-5; no reliable D call. V lost 9 bases and J 7 bases, leaving 21 bases between the germline ends. The germline V gene encodes CDR1 MDHEN and CDR2 SYDVKM. CDR3 size: 14 residues. In DNA form, the CDR3 reads TGTGCCAGTAAACCACCCGGTGATATGGGGACCCAGTACTTC. The encoded protein is CASKPPGDMGTQYF. Full variable domain (rest looked up from reference TRBV28 and TRBJ2-5): DVKVTQSSRYLVKRTGEKVFLECVQDMDHENMFWYRQDPGLGLRLIYFSYDVKMKEKGDIPEGYSVSREKKERFSLILESASTNQTSMYLCASKPPGDMGTQYFGPGTRLLVL.

This clonotype was counted only a few times. The V gene is TRBV2, the J gene TRBJ2-3, with D hard to call. This CDR3 comprises 15 residues. CDR1 SNHLY and CDR2 FYNNEI come from the germline V gene. V lost 4 bases and J 0 bases, leaving 11 bases between the germline ends. For the CDR3, the DNA is TGTGCCAGCAGTGGTTTTGGGTCTAGCACAGATACGCAGTATTTT. It encodes CASSGFGSSTDTQYF.

This clonotype was seen ten or more times. The chain uses TRBV5-1 and TRBJ1-2; 8 bases fit TRBD1. Per the germline V gene, CDR1 is SGHRS and CDR2 is YFSETQ. The V and J ends lost 1 base and 5 bases, in that order; junction bases with no gene match: 4. The CDR3 length is 14 residues. CDR3 DNA sequence: TGCGCCAGCAGCTTGCCCGGGACAGGTTATGGCTACACCTTC. Translating it yields CASSLPGTGYGYTF.

The rearrangement links TRBV7-9 to TRBJ2-7; D unresolved. Trimming shortened V by 5 bases and J by 0 bases, and 14 bases separated the two germline ends. The CDR3 has 15 amino acids. CDR1 and CDR2 (germline): SEHNR, FQNEAQ (reference sequence). This chain's CDR3 is CASSVVPSLSYEQYF. The CDR3 DNA is TGTGCCAGCAGCGTAGTCCCAAGTCTCTCCTACGAGCAGTACTTC. The variable domain in full, completed from reference TRBV7-9 and TRBJ2-7, reads DTGVSQNPRHKITKRGQNVTFRCDPISEHNRLYWYRQTLGQGPEFLTYFQNEAQLEKSRLLSDRFSAERPKGSFSTLEIQRTEQGDSAMYLCASSVVPSLSYEQYFGPGTRLTVT.

This chain joins TRBV7-9 and TRBJ2-1, with 7 bases matching TRBD1. CDR1 SEHNR and CDR2 FQNEAQ come from the germline V gene (reference sequence). The V segment lost 9 bases and the J segment 8 bases; nucleotides outside the gene matches: 7. The CDR3 is 12 amino acids. CDR3 bases: TGTGCCAGTCTCGACAGGGTGGATGAGCAGTTCTTC. Its translation: CASLDRVDEQFF.

The gene calls are TRBV12-3 or TRBV12-4 and TRBJ1-5, with no clear D. The CDR3 sequence is 12 residues long. Trimming stripped 6 bases from V and 9 bases from J, with 12 bases between. In DNA form, the CDR3 reads TGTGCCAGCAGGGCCGGTGGTGGGCCCCAGCATTTT. It translates to CASRAGGGPQHF.

The table lists this clonotype with a few counts. V usage is TRBV10-2 and J usage is TRBJ1-4; D is perhaps TRBD1 (5 bases). V was shortened by 6 bases and J by 8 bases, with 13 bases between the two germline ends. Germline CDR1 WSHSY, CDR2 SAAADI. CDR3 length: 13 amino acids. CDR3 sequence reads: CASRLGGSEKLFF. Here the CDR3 DNA reads TGCGCCAGCAGATTGGGGGGGTCCGAAAAACTGTTTTTT.

This clonotype was observed many times. The chain has TRBV12-3 or TRBV12-4 and TRBJ2-5; either TRBD1 or TRBD2 may fit D (5 bases each). The length of the CDR3 is 14 residues. The V end was cut by 3 bases, the J end by 4 bases, with 12 bases between. CDR3 in DNA: TGTGCCAGCAGTTTTCGGCAGGGAGTAGAGACCCAGTACTTC. Protein: CASSFRQGVETQYF.

This clonotype has only a few counts. The gene calls are TRBV29-1 and TRBJ2-3; 10 nucleotides agree with TRBD2. There are 14 residues in the CDR3. V lost 5 bases and J lost 3; bases outside the gene matches: 5. CDR1 SQVTM and CDR2 ANQGSEA come from the germline V gene. The CDR3 nucleotides read TGCAGCGTTAGCGGGAGGGAGTGGACAGATACGCAGTATTTT. It codes for CSVSGREWTDTQYF.

At least ten counts were recorded for this clonotype. The V call is TRBV14, the J call TRBJ2-7; 8 bases are a match to TRBD2. The trim removed 5 bases at V and 3 bases at J, leaving 6 bases unmatched. Germline-derived CDR1 and CDR2 are SGHDN and FVKESK. The CDR3 extends over 14 amino acids. The CDR3 loop reads CASSVTGTSYEQYF. CDR3 nucleotides: TGTGCCAGCAGCGTTACCGGGACTAGCTACGAGCAGTACTTC.

This clonotype was seen a few times. V and J are TRBV5-1 and TRBJ2-3; the D gene is possibly TRBD1 (6 bases). V lost 4 bases and J 5 bases, leaving 17 bases between the germline ends. The CDR3 is 15 residues long. Germline V gene sequence: CDR1 SGHRS, CDR2 YFSETQ. The CDR3 here is CASSLGTIRIDTQYF. For the CDR3, the DNA is TGCGCCAGCAGCCTGGGGACAATTAGGATAGATACGCAGTATTTT. The full variable domain, with the rest looked up from reference TRBV5-1 and TRBJ2-3, is KAGVTQTPRYLIKTRGQQVTLSCSPISGHRSVSWYQQTPGQGLQFLFEYFSETQRNKGNFPGRFSGRQFSNSRSEMNVSTLELGDSALYLCASSLGTIRIDTQYFGPGTRLTVL.

This clonotype appeared a few times. The chain has TRBV24-1 and TRBJ2-5; D tentatively fits TRBD1 or TRBD2 (6 bases each). The CDR3 totals 13 residues. Germline V gene lookup returns CDR1 KGHDR and CDR2 SFDVKD. Deletions cut 3 bases from V and 6 bases from J, with 10 bases between. CDR3 amino acids: CATSDGGLKTQYF. The CDR3 nucleotides read TGTGCCACCAGTGATGGGGGGCTGAAGACCCAGTACTTC.

This clonotype was seen ten or more times. The chain is built from TRBV12-3 or TRBV12-4 and TRBJ2-5; D is perhaps TRBD2 (6 bases). Trimming cost V 4 bases and J 2 bases, with 8 bases left between them. The CDR3 has 13 residues. CDR3 nucleotides: TGTGCCAGCAGTTCGGGGGTGCAAGAGACCCAGTACTTC. Protein product: CASSSGVQETQYF.

This clonotype was seen ten or more times. V gene TRBV7-2 combines with J gene TRBJ1-3; TRBD1 matches 8 bases. V lost 5 bases, J lost 4 bases, and 7 bases stayed unmatched. The CDR3 is made up of 15 amino acids. Germline assignment: CDR1 SGHTA and CDR2 FQGNSA. The DNA of the CDR3 is TGTGCCAGCAGCCCGAGGACAGGGTCAGGAAACACCATATATTTT. Translated: CASSPRTGSGNTIYF.

This clonotype was counted between two and nine times. The CDR3: CASGFSGANVLTF. The CDR3 DNA reads as TGTGCCAGCGGCTTCTCTGGGGCCAACGTCCTGACTTTC. This chain connects TRBV27 to TRBJ2-6; no definite D call. This CDR3 comprises 13 residues. The germline V gene has CDR1 MNHEY and CDR2 SMNVEV (reference sequence). Trimming took 8 bases from V and 0 from J, leaving 5 bases between them.

The V call is TRBV19, the J call TRBJ2-7; 7 bases line up with TRBD1. The junction had 8 bases not matched to a gene; V was cut back by 5 bases and J by 4 bases. This CDR3 has 14 residues. CDR1 is LNHDA and CDR2 is SQIVND in the germline V gene (reference sequence). The CDR3 nucleotides read TGTGCCAGTAGTCCGGGACCGGGACAGTACGAGCAGTACTTC. Residues: CASSPGPGQYEQYF.

This chain uses TRBV14 with TRBJ2-7; either TRBD1 or TRBD2 may fit D (5 bases each). The length of the CDR3 is 14 residues. CDR1 is SGHDN and CDR2 is FVKESK in the germline V gene. Trimming left V 2 bases short and J 3 bases short, with 11 bases between. As DNA, the CDR3 is TGTGCCAGCAGCCAACCGGGACGGATCTACGAGCAGTACTTC. It yields the protein CASSQPGRIYEQYF. The full variable domain, with the rest looked up from reference TRBV14 and TRBJ2-7, is EAGVTQFPSHSVIEKGQTVTLRCDPISGHDNLYWYRRVMGKEIKFLLHFVKESKQDESGMPNNRFLAERTGGTYSTLKVQPAELEDSGVYFCASSQPGRIYEQYFGPGTRLTVT.

This chain connects TRBV29-1 to TRBJ1-3, with a tentative D call TRBD1 (6 bases). Trimming shortened V by 6 bases and J by 0 bases, and 12 bases separated the two germline ends. Germline V gene lookup returns CDR1 SQVTM and CDR2 ANQGSEA. This CDR3 has 14 residues. Here the CDR3 DNA reads TGCAGCGTCCTACAGGGCTTCTCTGGAAACACCATATATTTT. It specifies CSVLQGFSGNTIYF.

Only a few counts were recorded for this clonotype. The rearrangement links TRBV7-2 to TRBJ2-7, with a tentative D call TRBD1 (6 bases). The CDR3 covers 16 residues. Germline V gene data show CDR1 as SGHTA and CDR2 as FQGNSA. V lost 3 bases and J lost 3, with 18 bases in between. CDR3 sequence: CASSLGAGWSLYEQYF. The CDR3 DNA follows: TGTGCCAGCAGCTTGGGGGCCGGGTGGTCTCTCTACGAGCAGTACTTC. Full variable domain (remainder filled in from reference TRBV7-2 and TRBJ2-7): GAGVSQSPSNKVTEKGKDVELRCDPISGHTALYWYRQSLGQGLEFLIYFQGNSAPDKSGLPSDRFSAERTGGSVSTLTIQRTQQEDSAVYLCASSLGAGWSLYEQYFGPGTRLTVT.

This clonotype was observed many times. The chain has TRBV12-3 or TRBV12-4 and TRBJ1-5, with 9 bases fitting TRBD1. After removal of 8 bases from V and 0 bases from J, the junction contained 11 bases not matched to a gene. The CDR3 is 17 amino acids. CDR3 nucleotide sequence: TGTGCCAGCGGAACCGGGACAGGGATTTATAGCAATCAGCCCCAGCATTTT. It yields the protein CASGTGTGIYSNQPQHF.

V is TRBV11-2 and J is TRBJ1-2; 8 bases agree with TRBD1. The CDR3 is made up of 18 amino acids. The germline gives CDR1 SGHAT, CDR2 FQNNGV. V was pared by 1 base and J by 1 base, with 11 bases of the junction left unmatched. The CDR3 loop is CASSLVIGRGQGNYGYTF. The DNA of the CDR3 is TGTGCCAGCAGCTTAGTTATAGGTCGTGGACAGGGTAACTATGGCTACACCTTC.

This chain uses TRBV5-1 with TRBJ2-1; 14 nucleotides match TRBD2. V lost 4 bases and J lost 6; bases outside the gene matches: 12. The CDR3 loop spans 18 amino acids. Germline-derived CDR1 and CDR2 are SGHRS and YFSETQ. CDR3 residues: CASSHTTSGGAVGNEQFF. The CDR3 bases are TGCGCCAGCAGCCACACGACTAGCGGGGGGGCCGTAGGCAATGAGCAGTTCTTC.

The table lists this clonotype with a count of one. This chain uses TRBV3-1 with TRBJ2-3; D is uncertain. V was cut by 3 bases and J by 6 bases, with 13 bases left in between. Per the germline V gene, CDR1 is LGHDT and CDR2 is YNNKEL (reference sequence). This CDR3 region has 14 residues. In DNA, the CDR3 is TGTGCCAGCAGCCACTCTCTGGCTTGGGATACGCAGTATTTT. It codes for CASSHSLAWDTQYF.